This T cell receptor (beta chain) was sequenced during a study of T cell responses to AZD1222 COVID-19 vaccine. Broader study findings: Across the whole spike, CD4 TCRs peaked at regions 160-218 and 743-854.

Germline V gene data show CDR1 as SGHDN and CDR2 as FVKESK. The CDR3 has 15 amino acids. Losses at the gene ends were 5 bases for V and 2 bases for J; bases not matched to a gene: 5. Regarding this clone: Its antigen is unknown.

Method: immunoSEQ multiplex PCR; TCRdb's copy keeps in-frame clones and lacks some. The table lists more than 110,000 clones, about 91% of them singletons. This chain connects TRBV14 to TRBJ2-7; the match to TRBD2 covers 11 bases. Sequences were derived from peripheral blood, sampled 28 days after the second AZD1222 dose. The TCR was taken from an adult who received the AZD1222 COVID-19 vaccine. The CDR3 loop reads CASSTGTSGPYEQYF. Written as DNA, the CDR3 is TGTGCCAGCAGCACTGGGACTAGCGGACCCTACGAGCAGTACTTC.